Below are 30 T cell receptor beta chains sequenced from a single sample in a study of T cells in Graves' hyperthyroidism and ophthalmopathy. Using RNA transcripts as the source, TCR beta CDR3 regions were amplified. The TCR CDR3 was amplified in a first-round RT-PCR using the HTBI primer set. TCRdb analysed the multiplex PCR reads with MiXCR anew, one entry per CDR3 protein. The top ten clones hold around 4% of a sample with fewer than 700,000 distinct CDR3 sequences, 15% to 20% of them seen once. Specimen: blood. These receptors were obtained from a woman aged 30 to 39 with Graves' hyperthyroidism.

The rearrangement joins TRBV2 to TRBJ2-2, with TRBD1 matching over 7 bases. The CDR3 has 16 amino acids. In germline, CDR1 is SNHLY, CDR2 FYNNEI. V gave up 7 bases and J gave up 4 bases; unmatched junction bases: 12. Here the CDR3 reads CASTGSRDSFTGELFF. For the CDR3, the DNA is TGTGCCAGCACTGGGTCAAGGGACAGTTTCACCGGGGAGCTGTTTTTT.

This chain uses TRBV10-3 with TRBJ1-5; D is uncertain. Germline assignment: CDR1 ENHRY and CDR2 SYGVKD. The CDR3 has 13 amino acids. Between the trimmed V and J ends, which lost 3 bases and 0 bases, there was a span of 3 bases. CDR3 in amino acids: CAISEGSNQPQHF. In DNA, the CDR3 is TGTGCCATCAGTGAAGGTAGCAATCAGCCCCAGCATTTT.

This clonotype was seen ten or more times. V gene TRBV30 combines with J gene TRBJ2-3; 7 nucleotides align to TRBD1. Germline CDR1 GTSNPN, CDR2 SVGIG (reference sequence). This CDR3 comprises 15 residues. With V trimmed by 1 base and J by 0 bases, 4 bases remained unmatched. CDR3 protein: CAWSGTGPSTDTQYF. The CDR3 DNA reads TGTGCCTGGAGTGGGACAGGACCCAGCACAGATACGCAGTATTTT. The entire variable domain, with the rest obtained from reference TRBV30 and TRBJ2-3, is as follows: SQTIHQWPATLVQPVGSPLSLECTVEGTSNPNLYWYRQAAGRGLQLLFYSVGIGQISSEVPQNLSASRPQDRQFILSSKKLLLSDSGFYLCAWSGTGPSTDTQYFGPGTRLTVL.

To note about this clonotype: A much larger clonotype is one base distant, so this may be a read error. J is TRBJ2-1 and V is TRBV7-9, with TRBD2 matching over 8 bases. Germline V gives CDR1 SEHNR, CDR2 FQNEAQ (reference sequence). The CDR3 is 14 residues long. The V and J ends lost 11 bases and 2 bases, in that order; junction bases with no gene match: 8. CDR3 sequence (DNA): TGTGCCGGCACCCCGGGGGGGACCTACAATGAGCAGTTCTTC. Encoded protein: CAGTPGGTYNEQFF.

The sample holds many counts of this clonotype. CDR3 amino acids: CASSPLAGAVGNEQFF. CDR3 sequence (DNA): TGTGCCAGCAGTCCCTTAGCGGGAGCGGTTGGCAATGAGCAGTTCTTC. The rearrangement uses TRBV27 and TRBJ2-1; TRBD2 aligns across 9 bases. Trimming cost V 5 bases and J 6 bases; bases outside gene matches: 11. CDR1 and CDR2 (germline): MNHEY, SMNVEV (reference sequence). This CDR3 spans 16 amino acids.

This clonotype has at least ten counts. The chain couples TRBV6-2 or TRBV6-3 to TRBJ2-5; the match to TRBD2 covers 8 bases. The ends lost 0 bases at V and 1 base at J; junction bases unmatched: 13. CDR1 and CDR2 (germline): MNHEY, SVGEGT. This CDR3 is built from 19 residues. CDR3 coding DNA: TGTGCCAGCAGTTACTCGAGCCCCCCGGGAGGGTACCGCCAAGAGACCCAGTACTTC. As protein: CASSYSSPPGGYRQETQYF.

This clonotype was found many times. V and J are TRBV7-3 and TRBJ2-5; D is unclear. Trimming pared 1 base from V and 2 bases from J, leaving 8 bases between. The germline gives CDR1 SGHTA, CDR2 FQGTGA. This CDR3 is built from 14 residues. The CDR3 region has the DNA TGTGCCAGCAGCTTAAACGCAGGTCAAGAGACCCAGTACTTC. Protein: CASSLNAGQETQYF.

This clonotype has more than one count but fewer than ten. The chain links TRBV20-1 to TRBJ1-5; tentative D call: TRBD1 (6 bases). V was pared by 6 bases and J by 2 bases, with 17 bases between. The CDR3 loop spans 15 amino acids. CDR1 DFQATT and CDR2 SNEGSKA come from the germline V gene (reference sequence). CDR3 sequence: CSAPEQGLGNQPQHF. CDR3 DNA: TGCAGTGCCCCTGAACAGGGTCTGGGCAATCAGCCCCAGCATTTT.

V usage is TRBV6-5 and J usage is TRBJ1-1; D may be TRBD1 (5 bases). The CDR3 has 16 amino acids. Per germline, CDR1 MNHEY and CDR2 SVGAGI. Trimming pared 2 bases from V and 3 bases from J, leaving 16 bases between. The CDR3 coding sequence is TGTGCCAGCAGTTACGTGCACGTGGCGGGGGACACTGAAGCTTTCTTT. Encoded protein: CASSYVHVAGDTEAFF.

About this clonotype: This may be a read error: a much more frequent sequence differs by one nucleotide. CDR3 region: CASTVLVGAITQYF. In DNA, the CDR3 is TGTGCCAGCACCGTACTAGTGGGAGCAATTACGCAGTATTTT. The chain recombines TRBV27 with TRBJ2-3; maybe TRBD2 (5 bases). Looked up from germline, CDR1 is MNHEY and CDR2 is SMNVEV (reference sequence). The CDR3 is made up of 14 amino acids. Deletions cut 7 bases from V and 8 bases from J, with 19 bases between.

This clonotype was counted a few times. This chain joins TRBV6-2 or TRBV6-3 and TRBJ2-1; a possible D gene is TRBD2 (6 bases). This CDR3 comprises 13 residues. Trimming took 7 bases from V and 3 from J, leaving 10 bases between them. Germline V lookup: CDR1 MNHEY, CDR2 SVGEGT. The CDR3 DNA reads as TGTGCCAGCACCTCTAGCGTCTACAATGAGCAGTTCTTC. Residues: CASTSSVYNEQFF.

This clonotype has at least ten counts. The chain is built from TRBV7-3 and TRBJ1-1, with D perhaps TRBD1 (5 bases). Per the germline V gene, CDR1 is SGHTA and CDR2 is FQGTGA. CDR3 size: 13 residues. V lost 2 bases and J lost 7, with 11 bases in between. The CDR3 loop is CASSLYPGVEAFF. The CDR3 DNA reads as TGTGCCAGCAGCTTATATCCGGGGGTTGAAGCTTTCTTT.

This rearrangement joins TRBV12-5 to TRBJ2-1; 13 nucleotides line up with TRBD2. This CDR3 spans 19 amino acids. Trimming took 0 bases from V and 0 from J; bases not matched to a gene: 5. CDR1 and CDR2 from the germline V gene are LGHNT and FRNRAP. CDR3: CASGLVRLAGGSSYNEQFF. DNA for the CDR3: TGTGCTAGTGGTTTGGTACGACTAGCGGGAGGAAGCTCCTACAATGAGCAGTTCTTC.

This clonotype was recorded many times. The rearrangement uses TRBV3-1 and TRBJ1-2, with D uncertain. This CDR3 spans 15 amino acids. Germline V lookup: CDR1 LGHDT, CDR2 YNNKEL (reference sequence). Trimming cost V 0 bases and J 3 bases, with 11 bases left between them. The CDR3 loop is CASSQDSLGYYGYTF. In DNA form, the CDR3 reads TGTGCCAGCAGCCAAGATTCCCTAGGGTACTATGGCTACACCTTC.

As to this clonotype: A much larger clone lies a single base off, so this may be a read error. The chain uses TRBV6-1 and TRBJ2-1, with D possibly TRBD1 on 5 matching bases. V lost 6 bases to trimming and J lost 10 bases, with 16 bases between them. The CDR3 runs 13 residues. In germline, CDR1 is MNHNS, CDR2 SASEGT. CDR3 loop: CASSRTLRAEQFF. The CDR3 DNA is TGTGCCAGCAGCAGAACCCTCAGGGCCGAGCAGTTCTTC.

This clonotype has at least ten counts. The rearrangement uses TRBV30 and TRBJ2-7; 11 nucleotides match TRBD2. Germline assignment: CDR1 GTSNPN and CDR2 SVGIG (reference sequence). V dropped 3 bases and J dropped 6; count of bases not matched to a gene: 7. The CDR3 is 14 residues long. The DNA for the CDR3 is TGTGCCTGGAGAACTAGCGGGAGATGGACCGAGCAGTACTTC. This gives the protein CAWRTSGRWTEQYF.

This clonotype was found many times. The CDR3 region is CASSLDPNTEAFF. CDR3 nucleotides: TGTGCCAGCAGCTTGGACCCGAACACTGAAGCTTTCTTT. The chain is built from TRBV5-8 and TRBJ1-1; D is uncertain. Trimming shortened V by 0 bases and J by 1 base, and 4 bases separated the two germline ends. Germline V gene data show CDR1 as SGHTS and CDR2 as YDEGEE. The CDR3 has 13 amino acids.

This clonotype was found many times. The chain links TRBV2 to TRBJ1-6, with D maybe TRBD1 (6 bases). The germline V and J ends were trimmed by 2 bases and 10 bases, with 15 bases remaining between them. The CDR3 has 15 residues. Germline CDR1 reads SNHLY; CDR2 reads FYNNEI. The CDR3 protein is CASSEQQGGRSPLHF. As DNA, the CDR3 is TGTGCCAGCAGTGAACAACAGGGAGGGAGATCACCCCTCCACTTT. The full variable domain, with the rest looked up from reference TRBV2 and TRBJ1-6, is EPEVTQTPSHQVTQMGQEVILRCVPISNHLYFYWYRQILGQKVEFLVSFYNNEISEKSEIFDDQFSVERPDGSNFTLKIRSTKLEDSAMYFCASSEQQGGRSPLHFGNGTRLTVT.

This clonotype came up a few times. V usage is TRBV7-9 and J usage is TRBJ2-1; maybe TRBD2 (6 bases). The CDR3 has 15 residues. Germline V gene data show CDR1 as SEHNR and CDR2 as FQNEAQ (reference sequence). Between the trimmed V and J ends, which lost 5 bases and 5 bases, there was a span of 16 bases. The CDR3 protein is CASSLRTNFHNEQFF. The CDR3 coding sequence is TGTGCCAGCAGCCTAAGGACTAATTTCCACAATGAGCAGTTCTTC.

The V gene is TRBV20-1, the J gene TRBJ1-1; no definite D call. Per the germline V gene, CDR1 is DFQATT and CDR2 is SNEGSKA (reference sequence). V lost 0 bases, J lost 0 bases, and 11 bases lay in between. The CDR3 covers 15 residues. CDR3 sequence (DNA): TGCAGTGCTAGAGATTTAGCCAGGATGAACACTGAAGCTTTCTTT. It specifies CSARDLARMNTEAFF.

In DNA, the CDR3 is TGTGCCTGGAGAGAAAGCGGGATGGGGGGCACAGATACGCAGTATTTT. This translates into CAWRESGMGGTDTQYF. The rearrangement joins TRBV30 to TRBJ2-3, with TRBD2 identical over 7 bases. Germline trimming cut 3 bases from V and 1 base from J; bases unmatched to any gene: 10. Per germline, CDR1 GTSNPN and CDR2 SVGIG (reference sequence). This CDR3 is 16 amino acids long.

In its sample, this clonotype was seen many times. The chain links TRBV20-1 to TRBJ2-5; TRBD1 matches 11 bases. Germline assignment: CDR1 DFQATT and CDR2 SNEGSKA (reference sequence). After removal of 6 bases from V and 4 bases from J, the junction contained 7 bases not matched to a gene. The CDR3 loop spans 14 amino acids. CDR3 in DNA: TGCAGTGCCCTCAGGACAGGGGGCAGAGAGACCCAGTACTTC. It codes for CSALRTGGRETQYF.

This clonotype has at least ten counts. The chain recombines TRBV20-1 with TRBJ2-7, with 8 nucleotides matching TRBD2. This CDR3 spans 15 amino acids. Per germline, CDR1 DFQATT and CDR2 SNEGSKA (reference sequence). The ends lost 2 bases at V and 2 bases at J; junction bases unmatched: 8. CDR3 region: CSARPPTSATYEQYF. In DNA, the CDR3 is TGCAGTGCTAGACCCCCGACTAGCGCAACCTACGAGCAGTACTTC.

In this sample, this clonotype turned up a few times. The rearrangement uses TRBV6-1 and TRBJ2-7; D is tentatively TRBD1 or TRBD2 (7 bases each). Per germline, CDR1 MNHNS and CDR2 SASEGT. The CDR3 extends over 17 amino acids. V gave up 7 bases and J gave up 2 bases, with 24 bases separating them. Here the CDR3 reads CASTAKGGTALTYEQYF. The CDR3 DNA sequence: TGTGCCAGCACGGCTAAGGGAGGGACAGCTTTAACCTACGAGCAGTACTTC.

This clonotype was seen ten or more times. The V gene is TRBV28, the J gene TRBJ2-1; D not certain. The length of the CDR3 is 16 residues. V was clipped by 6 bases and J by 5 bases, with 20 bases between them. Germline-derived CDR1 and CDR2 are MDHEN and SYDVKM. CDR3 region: CASSLMTETLHNEQFF. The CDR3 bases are TGTGCCAGCAGCTTGATGACCGAGACACTGCACAATGAGCAGTTCTTC.

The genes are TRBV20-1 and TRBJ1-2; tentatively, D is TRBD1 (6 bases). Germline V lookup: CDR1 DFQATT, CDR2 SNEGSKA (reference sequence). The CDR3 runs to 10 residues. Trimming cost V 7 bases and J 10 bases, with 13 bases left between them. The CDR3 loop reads CSVRGRSYTF. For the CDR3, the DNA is TGCAGTGTTAGGGGGAGATCCTACACCTTC.

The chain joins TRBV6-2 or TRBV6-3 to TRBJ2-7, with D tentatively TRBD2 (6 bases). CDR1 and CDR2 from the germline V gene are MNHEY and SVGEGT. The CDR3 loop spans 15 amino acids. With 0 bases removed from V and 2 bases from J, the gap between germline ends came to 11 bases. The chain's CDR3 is CASSYSGLAPYEQYF. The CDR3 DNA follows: TGTGCCAGCAGTTACTCGGGACTGGCCCCCTACGAGCAGTACTTC.

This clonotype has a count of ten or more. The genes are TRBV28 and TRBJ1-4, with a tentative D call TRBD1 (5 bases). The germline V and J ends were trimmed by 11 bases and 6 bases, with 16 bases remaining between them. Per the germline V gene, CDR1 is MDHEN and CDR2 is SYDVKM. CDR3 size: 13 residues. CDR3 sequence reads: CAVRRDGDEKLFF. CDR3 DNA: TGTGCCGTACGACGGGACGGAGATGAAAAACTGTTTTTT.

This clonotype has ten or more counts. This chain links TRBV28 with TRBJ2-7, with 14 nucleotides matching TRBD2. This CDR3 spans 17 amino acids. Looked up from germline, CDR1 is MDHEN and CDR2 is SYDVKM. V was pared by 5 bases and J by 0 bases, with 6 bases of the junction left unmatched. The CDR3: CASSEGLAGEFSYEQYF. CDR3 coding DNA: TGTGCCAGCAGTGAGGGACTAGCGGGAGAGTTCTCCTACGAGCAGTACTTC.

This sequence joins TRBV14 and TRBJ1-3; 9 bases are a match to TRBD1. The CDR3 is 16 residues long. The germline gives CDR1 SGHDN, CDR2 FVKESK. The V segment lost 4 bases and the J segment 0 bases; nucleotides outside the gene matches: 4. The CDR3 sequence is CASSRAQGASGNTIYF. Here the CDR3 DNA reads TGTGCCAGCAGCCGCGCACAGGGGGCCTCTGGAAACACCATATATTTT.